This T cell receptor beta chain was documented in a study of CD8 T cells in ankylosing spondylitis. Study results and limitations: Peripheral blood samples showed relatively rare disease-linked clones, and these clones were CD8+. Reactive arthritis synovial fluid and blood were previously reported to contain some motif variants. Reportedly, disease-linked clones are significantly enriched in ankylosing spondylitis patients' matched synovial fluid.

This CDR3 comprises 14 residues. Germline-derived CDR1 and CDR2 are SEHNR and FQNEAQ (reference sequence). Trimming removed 1 base at V and 1 base at J, with 7 bases between. This clonotype was detected ten times or more. Antigen specificity is unknown. TCRdb called the 5' RACE reads again in MiXCR, with one record for every CDR3 protein. Counted here are 100,000 to 150,000 distinct CDR3 sequences, 6% to 8.5% occurring once; the ten biggest clones make up 12%. The sequencing input was blood, either unsorted or a sorted T cell fraction (not recorded which). The receptor was derived from a male donor with ankylosing spondylitis or in good health (not recorded which). The V and J genes are TRBV7-9 and TRBJ2-5; D gene unclear. This CDR3 reads CASSLDRPQETQYF. CDR3 sequence (DNA): TGTGCCAGCAGCTTAGATAGACCCCAAGAGACCCAGTACTTC.